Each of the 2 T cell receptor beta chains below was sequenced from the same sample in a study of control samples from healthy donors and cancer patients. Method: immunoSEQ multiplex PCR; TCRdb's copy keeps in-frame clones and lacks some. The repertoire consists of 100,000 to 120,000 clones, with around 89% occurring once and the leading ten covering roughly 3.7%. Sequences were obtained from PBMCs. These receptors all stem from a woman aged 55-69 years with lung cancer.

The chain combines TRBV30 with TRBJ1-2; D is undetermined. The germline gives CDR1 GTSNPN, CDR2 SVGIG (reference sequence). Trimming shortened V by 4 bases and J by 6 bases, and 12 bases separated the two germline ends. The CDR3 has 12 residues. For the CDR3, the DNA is TGTGCCTGGATTCGACCGACCGATGGCTACACCTTC. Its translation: CAWIRPTDGYTF.

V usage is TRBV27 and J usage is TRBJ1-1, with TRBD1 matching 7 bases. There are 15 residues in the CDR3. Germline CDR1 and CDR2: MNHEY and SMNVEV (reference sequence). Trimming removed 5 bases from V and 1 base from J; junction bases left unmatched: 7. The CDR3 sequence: CASSPRTGGNTEAFF. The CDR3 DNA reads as TGTGCCAGCAGTCCTCGGACAGGTGGGAACACTGAAGCTTTCTTT.